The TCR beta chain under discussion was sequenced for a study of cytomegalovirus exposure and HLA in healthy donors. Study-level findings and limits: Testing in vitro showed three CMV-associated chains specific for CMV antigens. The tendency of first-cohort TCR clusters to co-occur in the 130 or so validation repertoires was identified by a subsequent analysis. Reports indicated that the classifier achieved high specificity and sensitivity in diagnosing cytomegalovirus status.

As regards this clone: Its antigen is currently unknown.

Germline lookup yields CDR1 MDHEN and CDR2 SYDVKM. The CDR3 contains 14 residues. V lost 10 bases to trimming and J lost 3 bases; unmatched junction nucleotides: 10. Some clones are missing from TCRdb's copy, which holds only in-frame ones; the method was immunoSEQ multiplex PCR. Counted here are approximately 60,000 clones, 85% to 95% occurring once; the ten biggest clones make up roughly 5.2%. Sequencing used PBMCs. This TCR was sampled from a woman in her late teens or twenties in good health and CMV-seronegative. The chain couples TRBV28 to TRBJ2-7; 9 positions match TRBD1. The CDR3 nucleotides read TGTGCCACCCTAAAGGGGGGACAGGGCTACGAGCAGTACTTC. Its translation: CATLKGGQGYEQYF. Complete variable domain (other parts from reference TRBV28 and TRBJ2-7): DVKVTQSSRYLVKRTGEKVFLECVQDMDHENMFWYRQDPGLGLRLIYFSYDVKMKEKGDIPEGYSVSREKKERFSLILESASTNQTSMYLCATLKGGQGYEQYFGPGTRLTVT.